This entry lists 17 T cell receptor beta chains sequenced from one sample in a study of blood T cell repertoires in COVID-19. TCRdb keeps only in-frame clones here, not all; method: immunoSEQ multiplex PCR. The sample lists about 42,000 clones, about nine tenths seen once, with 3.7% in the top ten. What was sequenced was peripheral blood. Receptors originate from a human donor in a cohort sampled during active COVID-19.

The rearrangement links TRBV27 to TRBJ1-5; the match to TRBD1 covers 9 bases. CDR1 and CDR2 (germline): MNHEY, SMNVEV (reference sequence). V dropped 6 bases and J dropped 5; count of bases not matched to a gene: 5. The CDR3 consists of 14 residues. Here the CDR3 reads CASRFRDRDQPQHF. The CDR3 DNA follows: TGTGCCAGCAGATTCCGGGACAGGGATCAGCCCCAGCATTTT.

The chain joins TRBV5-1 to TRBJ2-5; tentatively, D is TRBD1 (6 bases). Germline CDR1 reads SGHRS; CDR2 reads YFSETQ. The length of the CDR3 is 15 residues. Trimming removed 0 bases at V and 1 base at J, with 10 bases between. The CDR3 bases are TGCGCCAGCAGCTTGGTCGGGACACTCCAAGAGACCCAGTACTTC. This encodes CASSLVGTLQETQYF.

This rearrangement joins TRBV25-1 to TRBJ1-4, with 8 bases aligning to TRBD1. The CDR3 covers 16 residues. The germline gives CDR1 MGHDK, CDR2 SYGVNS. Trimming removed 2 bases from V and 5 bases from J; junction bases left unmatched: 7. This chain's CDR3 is CASSEAGGRTNEKLFF. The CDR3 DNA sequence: TGTGCCAGCAGTGAAGCAGGGGGCCGGACGAATGAAAAACTGTTTTTT.

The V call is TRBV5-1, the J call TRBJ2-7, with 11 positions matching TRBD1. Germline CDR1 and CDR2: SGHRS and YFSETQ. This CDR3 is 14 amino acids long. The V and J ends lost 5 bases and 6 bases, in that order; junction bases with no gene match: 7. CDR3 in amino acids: CASSFPGQGGEQYF. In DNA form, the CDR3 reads TGCGCCAGCAGTTTTCCGGGACAGGGGGGCGAGCAGTACTTC.

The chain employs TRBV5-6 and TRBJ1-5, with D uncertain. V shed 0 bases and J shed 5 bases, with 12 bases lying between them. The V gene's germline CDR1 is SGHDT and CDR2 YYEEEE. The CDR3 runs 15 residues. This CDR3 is CASSLGGQLDQPQHF. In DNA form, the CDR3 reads TGTGCCAGCAGCTTGGGCGGGCAGCTCGATCAGCCCCAGCATTTT.

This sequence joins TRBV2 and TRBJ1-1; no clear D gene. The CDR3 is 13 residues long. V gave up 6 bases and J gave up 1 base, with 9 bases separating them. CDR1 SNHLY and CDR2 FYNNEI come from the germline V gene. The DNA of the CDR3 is TGTGCCAGCAGGGGAGAACAGAACACTGAAGCTTTCTTT. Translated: CASRGEQNTEAFF.

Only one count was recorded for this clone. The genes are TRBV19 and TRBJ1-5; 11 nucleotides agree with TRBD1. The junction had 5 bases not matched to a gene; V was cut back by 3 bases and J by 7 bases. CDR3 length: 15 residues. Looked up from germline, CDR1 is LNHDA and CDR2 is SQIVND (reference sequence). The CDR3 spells CASSIGQGAWQPQHF. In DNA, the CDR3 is TGTGCCAGTAGTATCGGACAGGGGGCTTGGCAGCCCCAGCATTTT. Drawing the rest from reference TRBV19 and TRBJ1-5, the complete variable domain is DGGITQSPKYLFRKEGQNVTLSCEQNLNHDAMYWYRQDPGQGLRLIYYSQIVNDFQKGDIAEGYSVSREKKESFPLTVTSAQKNPTAFYLCASSIGQGAWQPQHFGDGTRLSIL.

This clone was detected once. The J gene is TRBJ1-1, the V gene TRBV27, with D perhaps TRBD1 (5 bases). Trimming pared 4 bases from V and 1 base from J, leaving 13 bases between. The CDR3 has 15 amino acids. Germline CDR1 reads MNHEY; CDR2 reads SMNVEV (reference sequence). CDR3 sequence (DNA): TGTGCCAGCAGTTCTCAGGGATCGAGGAACACTGAAGCTTTCTTT. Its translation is CASSSQGSRNTEAFF.

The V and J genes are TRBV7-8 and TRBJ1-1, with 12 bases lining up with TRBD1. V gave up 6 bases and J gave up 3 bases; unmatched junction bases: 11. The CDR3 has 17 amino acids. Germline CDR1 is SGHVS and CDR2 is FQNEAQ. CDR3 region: CASSPRDRGPRYTEAFF. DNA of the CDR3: TGTGCCAGCAGTCCCCGGGACAGGGGGCCCCGTTACACTGAAGCTTTCTTT.

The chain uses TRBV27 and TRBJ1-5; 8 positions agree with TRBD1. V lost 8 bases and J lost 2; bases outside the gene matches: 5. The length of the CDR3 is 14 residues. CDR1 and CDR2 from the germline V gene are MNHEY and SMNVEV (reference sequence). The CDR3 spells CASGDRGGNQPQHF. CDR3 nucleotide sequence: TGTGCCAGCGGTGACAGGGGTGGCAATCAGCCCCAGCATTTT.

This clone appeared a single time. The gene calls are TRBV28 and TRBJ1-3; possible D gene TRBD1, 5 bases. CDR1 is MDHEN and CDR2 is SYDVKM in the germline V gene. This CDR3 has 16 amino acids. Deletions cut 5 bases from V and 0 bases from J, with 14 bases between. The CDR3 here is CASSDRYYTSGNTIYF. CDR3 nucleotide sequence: TGTGCCAGCAGTGACAGATATTATACCTCTGGAAACACCATATATTTT.

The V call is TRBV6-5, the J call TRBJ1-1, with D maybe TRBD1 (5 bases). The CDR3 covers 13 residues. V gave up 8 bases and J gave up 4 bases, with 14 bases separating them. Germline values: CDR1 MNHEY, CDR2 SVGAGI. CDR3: CASGWGGATEAFF. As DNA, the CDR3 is TGTGCCAGCGGGTGGGGGGGTGCCACTGAAGCTTTCTTT.

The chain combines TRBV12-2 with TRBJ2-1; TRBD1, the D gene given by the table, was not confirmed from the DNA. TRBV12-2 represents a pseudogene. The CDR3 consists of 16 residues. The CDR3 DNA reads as TGTGCAAGTCGCTCACTTTACAGGGATTCCTACAATGAGCAGTTCTTC. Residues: CASRSLYRDSYNEQFF.

The CDR3 sequence: CASSSPKDSLNYGYTF. As DNA, the CDR3 is TGTGCCAGCAGCTCGCCCAAGGACAGCTTAAACTATGGCTACACCTTC. The chain recombines TRBV7-2 with TRBJ1-2, with a weak D call TRBD1 (6 bases). Germline V gene lookup returns CDR1 SGHTA and CDR2 FQGNSA. The CDR3 contains 16 residues. V was trimmed by 4 bases and J by 2 bases, leaving 17 bases between them.

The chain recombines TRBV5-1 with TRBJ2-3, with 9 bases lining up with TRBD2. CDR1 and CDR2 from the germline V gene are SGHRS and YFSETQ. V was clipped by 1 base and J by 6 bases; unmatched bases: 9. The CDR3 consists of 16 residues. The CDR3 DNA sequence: TGCGCCAGCAGCTTGTGGTCAAGCGGGAGGACGGATACGCAGTATTTT. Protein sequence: CASSLWSSGRTDTQYF.

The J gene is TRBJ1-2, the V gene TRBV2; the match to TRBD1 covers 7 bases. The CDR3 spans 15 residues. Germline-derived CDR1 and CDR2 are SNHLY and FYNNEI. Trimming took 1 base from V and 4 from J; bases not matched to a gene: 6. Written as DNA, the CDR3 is TGTGCCAGCAGTGAAGAGAGGGGGCTGGGCTATGGCTACACCTTC. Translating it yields CASSEERGLGYGYTF.

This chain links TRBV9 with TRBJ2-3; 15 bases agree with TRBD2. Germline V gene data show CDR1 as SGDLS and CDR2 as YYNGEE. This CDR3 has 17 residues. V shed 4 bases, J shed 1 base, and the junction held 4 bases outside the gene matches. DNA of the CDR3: TGTGCCAGCAGCCCTCGGACTAGCGGGGGGGGCACAGATACGCAGTATTTT. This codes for CASSPRTSGGGTDTQYF.